The text below deals with one TCR beta chain. The CDR3 totals 14 residues. Germline-derived CDR1 and CDR2 are SEHNR and FQNEAQ (reference sequence). V was clipped by 5 bases and J by 5 bases, with 12 bases between them. Measured with immunoSEQ multiplex PCR; TCRdb has only the in-frame clones, and not every one. The table lists 63,000 or so clones, around four fifths of them singletons, with 12% in the top ten. This entry is derived from a study of blood T cell repertoires in COVID-19. Sequencing was performed on peripheral blood. This receptor was obtained from a human donor in a cohort sampled during active COVID-19. The V gene is TRBV7-9, the J gene TRBJ1-4; the D gene is possibly TRBD1 (6 bases). CDR3 loop: CASSQQGTNEKLFF. CDR3 in DNA: TGTGCCAGCAGCCAACAGGGTACCAATGAAAAACTGTTTTTT.